These T cell receptor beta chains were read from a single sample in a study of CD8 T cells in Susac syndrome. TCRdb reprocessed the immunoSEQ multiplex PCR reads with MiXCR, giving one entry per CDR3 protein. The sample contains tens of thousands of distinct CDR3 sequences, just under 95% of which appear only once. The source material was CD8+ T cells from PBMCs. Receptor source: a human donor in good health. The conserved cysteine and the conserved F or W are not part of the CDR3 here. The order of the fields is V gene, J gene, D gene, clone size, CDR3 protein. D genes are given only for firm matches. Expanded clones are given a class, and other clones once, few, many or no size at all.

v_gene: TRBV7-2
j_gene: TRBJ2-1
d_gene: TRBD2
abundance: .
CDR3aa: ASSLRLAAYNEQF

v_gene: TRBV27
j_gene: TRBJ2-5
d_gene: .
abundance: .
CDR3aa: ASSLSISVETQY

v_gene: TRBV7-9
j_gene: TRBJ1-6
d_gene: TRBD1
abundance: .
CDR3aa: ASSRQGANSPLH

v_gene: TRBV20-1
j_gene: TRBJ2-7
d_gene: .
abundance: .
CDR3aa: SARGTAYEQY

v_gene: TRBV28
j_gene: TRBJ2-1
d_gene: .
abundance: .
CDR3aa: ASSALRGDEQF

v_gene: TRBV20-1
j_gene: TRBJ2-2
d_gene: .
abundance: once
CDR3aa: SARKPPRSDRLSNTGELF

v_gene: TRBV20-1
j_gene: TRBJ1-5
d_gene: TRBD1
abundance: once
CDR3aa: SAQPTGMGLNQPQH

v_gene: TRBV6-6
j_gene: TRBJ2-1
d_gene: .
abundance: .
CDR3aa: ASSYMAGTTNEQF

v_gene: TRBV13
j_gene: TRBJ2-7
d_gene: .
abundance: once
CDR3aa: ASSLASGPGAYEQY

v_gene: TRBV7-9
j_gene: TRBJ2-4
d_gene: TRBD1
abundance: .
CDR3aa: ASSFLQGSSDIQY

v_gene: TRBV13
j_gene: TRBJ2-2
d_gene: .
abundance: .
CDR3aa: ASSDSDRGVGELF

v_gene: TRBV9
j_gene: TRBJ2-5
d_gene: TRBD2
abundance: .
CDR3aa: ASSPAGGDQY

v_gene: TRBV9
j_gene: TRBJ2-1
d_gene: TRBD2
abundance: .
CDR3aa: ASSDDRTRTSGPHNEQF

v_gene: TRBV12-3/TRBV12-4
j_gene: TRBJ2-3
d_gene: .
abundance: .
CDR3aa: ASSLPRRPPKGTQY

v_gene: TRBV2
j_gene: TRBJ2-3
d_gene: TRBD2
abundance: .
CDR3aa: ASPSGFLTDTQY

v_gene: TRBV7-2
j_gene: TRBJ2-1
d_gene: .
abundance: once
CDR3aa: ASSFARRYGEEQF

v_gene: TRBV3-1
j_gene: TRBJ1-5
d_gene: .
abundance: once
CDR3aa: ASSQTGKFQPQH

v_gene: TRBV19
j_gene: TRBJ2-1
d_gene: .
abundance: .
CDR3aa: ASQTGGDYNEQF

v_gene: TRBV7-9
j_gene: TRBJ2-5
d_gene: .
abundance: .
CDR3aa: ASSLSNIAETQY

v_gene: TRBV27
j_gene: TRBJ1-4
d_gene: .
abundance: .
CDR3aa: ASRISTATNEKLF

v_gene: TRBV5-6
j_gene: TRBJ2-5
d_gene: .
abundance: few
CDR3aa: ASSFTLVGTQY

v_gene: TRBV14
j_gene: TRBJ1-1
d_gene: .
abundance: once
CDR3aa: ASSLQHTEAF

v_gene: TRBV6-2/TRBV6-3
j_gene: TRBJ2-1
d_gene: .
abundance: .
CDR3aa: ASGQDSMASEQF

v_gene: TRBV7-9
j_gene: TRBJ2-2
d_gene: .
abundance: .
CDR3aa: ASKSGTSTGELF

v_gene: TRBV12-3/TRBV12-4
j_gene: TRBJ2-7
d_gene: .
abundance: .
CDR3aa: ASSQRDPSQQY

v_gene: TRBV9
j_gene: TRBJ1-2
d_gene: .
abundance: .
CDR3aa: ASSPWGSNYGYT

v_gene: TRBV19
j_gene: TRBJ2-1
d_gene: .
abundance: .
CDR3aa: ASKEDQGYNDEQF

v_gene: TRBV4-1
j_gene: TRBJ2-1
d_gene: .
abundance: .
CDR3aa: ASSHPASSYNEQF

v_gene: TRBV12-3/TRBV12-4
j_gene: TRBJ2-1
d_gene: TRBD2
abundance: .
CDR3aa: ASSYPGLAGDNEQF

v_gene: TRBV25-1
j_gene: TRBJ1-4
d_gene: TRBD1
abundance: .
CDR3aa: ASSESADRGTTNEKLF

v_gene: TRBV20-1
j_gene: TRBJ1-2
d_gene: .
abundance: .
CDR3aa: SARSVIKTRNDYGYT

v_gene: TRBV12-3/TRBV12-4
j_gene: TRBJ2-5
d_gene: .
abundance: .
CDR3aa: ASSFLRAGETQY

v_gene: TRBV7-9
j_gene: TRBJ1-1
d_gene: .
abundance: .
CDR3aa: ASRQRAASEAF

v_gene: TRBV19
j_gene: TRBJ1-2
d_gene: .
abundance: .
CDR3aa: ASTLSPKDGYT

v_gene: TRBV27
j_gene: TRBJ1-6
d_gene: .
abundance: .
CDR3aa: ASSLSGGIGLTLH

v_gene: TRBV7-2
j_gene: TRBJ2-7
d_gene: TRBD1
abundance: .
CDR3aa: ASSATGTPYEQY

v_gene: TRBV12-3/TRBV12-4
j_gene: TRBJ2-1
d_gene: .
abundance: .
CDR3aa: ASKGGHNEQF

v_gene: TRBV7-9
j_gene: TRBJ2-3
d_gene: .
abundance: .
CDR3aa: ASSHPTRDTQY

v_gene: TRBV11-2
j_gene: TRBJ2-3
d_gene: TRBD1
abundance: .
CDR3aa: ASSSPVSGQGPSTTDTQY

v_gene: TRBV20-1
j_gene: TRBJ1-4
d_gene: .
abundance: once
CDR3aa: SARDRAATNEKLF

v_gene: TRBV14
j_gene: TRBJ2-1
d_gene: .
abundance: .
CDR3aa: ASSPQGAAYNEQF

v_gene: TRBV4-1
j_gene: TRBJ1-1
d_gene: .
abundance: .
CDR3aa: ASSQETDEAF

v_gene: TRBV19
j_gene: TRBJ2-1
d_gene: TRBD2
abundance: .
CDR3aa: ASSIENRWPSGSVNEQF

v_gene: TRBV4-3
j_gene: TRBJ2-1
d_gene: .
abundance: .
CDR3aa: ASSGSAGSSYNEQF

v_gene: TRBV20-1
j_gene: TRBJ2-1
d_gene: TRBD1
abundance: .
CDR3aa: SARRSTGGSYNEQF

v_gene: TRBV5-4
j_gene: TRBJ2-1
d_gene: TRBD2
abundance: .
CDR3aa: ASSFKGLVGEQF